The sequence of this TCR beta chain was determined in a study of cytotoxic CD8 clonotypes in ibrutinib-treated CLL. The wider study: Researchers reported more than nine relapsed/refractory and under 16 treatment-naive patients, 17 to 18 of them IGHV unmutated. Samples had a mean of roughly 230,000 productive templates and some 94,000 productive rearrangements. The study's findings and limits: Clonality rose at ibrutinib response, held steady in sustained remission, and fell toward baseline at progression.

Repertoires were generated with immunoSEQ multiplex PCR, while TCRdb's copy carries only in-frame clones and drops some. Found here are roughly 300,000 clones, 65% to 85% of them singletons; the top ten hold about 5.3%. The CDR3 is 14 amino acids. Trimming cost V 3 bases and J 5 bases, with 13 bases left between them. Germline assignment: CDR1 SGHAT and CDR2 FQNNGV. On this clone itself: Its antigen is unknown.

This TCR derives from a human donor with chronic lymphocytic leukemia. Sequenced here: PBMCs, sampled at disease progression, from a patient treated with ibrutinib. This chain uses TRBV11-2 with TRBJ2-5; possibly TRBD2 for D (5 bases). CDR3 amino acids: CASSFDRTGETQYF. The CDR3 DNA follows: TGTGCCAGCAGCTTCGACCGGACGGGGGAGACCCAGTACTTC.